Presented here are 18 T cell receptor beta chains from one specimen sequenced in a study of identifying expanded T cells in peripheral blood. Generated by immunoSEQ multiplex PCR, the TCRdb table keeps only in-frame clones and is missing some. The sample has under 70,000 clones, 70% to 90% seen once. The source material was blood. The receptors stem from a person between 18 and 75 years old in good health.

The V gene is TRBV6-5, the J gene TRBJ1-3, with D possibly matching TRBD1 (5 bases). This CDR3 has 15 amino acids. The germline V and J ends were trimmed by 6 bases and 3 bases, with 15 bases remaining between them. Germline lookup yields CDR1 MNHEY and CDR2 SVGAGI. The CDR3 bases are TGTGCCAGCAGATTCAATGGACAAATTGGAAACACCATATATTTT. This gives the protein CASRFNGQIGNTIYF.

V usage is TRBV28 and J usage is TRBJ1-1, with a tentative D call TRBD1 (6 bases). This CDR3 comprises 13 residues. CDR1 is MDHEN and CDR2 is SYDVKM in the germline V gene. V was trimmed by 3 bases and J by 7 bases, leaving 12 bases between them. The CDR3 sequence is CASSFRGASEAFF. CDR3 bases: TGTGCCAGCAGTTTTAGGGGGGCGAGTGAAGCTTTCTTT.

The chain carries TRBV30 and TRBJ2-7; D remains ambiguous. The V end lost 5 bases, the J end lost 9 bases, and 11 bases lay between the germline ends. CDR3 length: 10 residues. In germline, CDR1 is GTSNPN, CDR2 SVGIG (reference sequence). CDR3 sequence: CAWGEDVQYF. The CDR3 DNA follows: TGTGCCTGGGGGGAAGATGTGCAGTACTTC.

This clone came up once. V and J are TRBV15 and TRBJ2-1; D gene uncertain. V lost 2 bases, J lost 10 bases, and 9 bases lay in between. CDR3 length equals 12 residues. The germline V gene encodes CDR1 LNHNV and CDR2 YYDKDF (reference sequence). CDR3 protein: CATSRSAMEQFF. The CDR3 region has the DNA TGTGCCACCAGCAGAAGCGCCATGGAGCAGTTCTTC.

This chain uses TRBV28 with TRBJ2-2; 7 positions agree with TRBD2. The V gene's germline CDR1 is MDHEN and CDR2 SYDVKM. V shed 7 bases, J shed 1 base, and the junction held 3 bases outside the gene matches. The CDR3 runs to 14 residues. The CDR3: CASIGLVNTGELFF. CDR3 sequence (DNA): TGTGCCAGCATAGGACTAGTGAACACCGGGGAGCTGTTTTTT.

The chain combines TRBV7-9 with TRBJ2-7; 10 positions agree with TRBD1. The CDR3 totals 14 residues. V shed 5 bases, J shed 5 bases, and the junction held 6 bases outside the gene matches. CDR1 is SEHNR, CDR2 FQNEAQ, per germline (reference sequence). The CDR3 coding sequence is TGTGCCAGCAGCCGCGGGGACAGGGGCCACGAGCAGTACTTC. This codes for CASSRGDRGHEQYF.

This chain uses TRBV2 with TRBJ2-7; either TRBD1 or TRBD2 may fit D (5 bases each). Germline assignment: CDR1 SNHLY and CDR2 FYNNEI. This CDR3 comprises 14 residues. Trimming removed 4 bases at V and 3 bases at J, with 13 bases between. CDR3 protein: CASSVDRGDYEQYF. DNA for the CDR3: TGTGCCAGCAGTGTGGATCGGGGCGACTACGAGCAGTACTTC.

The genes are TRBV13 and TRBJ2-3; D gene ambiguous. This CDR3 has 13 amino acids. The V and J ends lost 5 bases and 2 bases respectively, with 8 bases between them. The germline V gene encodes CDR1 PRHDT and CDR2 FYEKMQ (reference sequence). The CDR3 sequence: CASSDGPTDTQYF. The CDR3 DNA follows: TGTGCCAGCAGCGACGGGCCCACAGATACGCAGTATTTT.

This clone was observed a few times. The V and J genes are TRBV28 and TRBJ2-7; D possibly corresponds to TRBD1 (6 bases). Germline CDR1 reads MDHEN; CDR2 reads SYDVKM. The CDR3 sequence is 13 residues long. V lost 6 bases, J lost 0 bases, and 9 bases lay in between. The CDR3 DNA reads TGTGCCAGCAGGAAAGGGGGCTCCTACGAGCAGTACTTC. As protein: CASRKGGSYEQYF. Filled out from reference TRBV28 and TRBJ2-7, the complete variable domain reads DVKVTQSSRYLVKRTGEKVFLECVQDMDHENMFWYRQDPGLGLRLIYFSYDVKMKEKGDIPEGYSVSREKKERFSLILESASTNQTSMYLCASRKGGSYEQYFGPGTRLTVT.

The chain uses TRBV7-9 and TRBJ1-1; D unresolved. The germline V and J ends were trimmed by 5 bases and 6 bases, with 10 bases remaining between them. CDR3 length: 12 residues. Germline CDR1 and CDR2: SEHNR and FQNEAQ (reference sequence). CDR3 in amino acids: CASSEMAAEAFF. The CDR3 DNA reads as TGTGCCAGCAGCGAAATGGCCGCTGAAGCTTTCTTT.

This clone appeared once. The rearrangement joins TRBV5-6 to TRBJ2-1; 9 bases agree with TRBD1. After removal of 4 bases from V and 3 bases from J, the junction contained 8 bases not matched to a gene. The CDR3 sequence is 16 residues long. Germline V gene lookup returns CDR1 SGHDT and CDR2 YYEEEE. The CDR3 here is CASSPIGQGNYNEQFF. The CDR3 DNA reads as TGTGCCAGCAGCCCCATTGGACAGGGGAACTACAATGAGCAGTTCTTC.

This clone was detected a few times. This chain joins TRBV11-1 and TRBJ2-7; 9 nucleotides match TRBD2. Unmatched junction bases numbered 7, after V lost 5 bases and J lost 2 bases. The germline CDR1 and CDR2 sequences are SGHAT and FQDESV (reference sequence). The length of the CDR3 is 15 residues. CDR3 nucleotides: TGTGCCAGCAGCAAGATGACTAGCGGAGCCTACGAGCAGTACTTC. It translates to CASSKMTSGAYEQYF.

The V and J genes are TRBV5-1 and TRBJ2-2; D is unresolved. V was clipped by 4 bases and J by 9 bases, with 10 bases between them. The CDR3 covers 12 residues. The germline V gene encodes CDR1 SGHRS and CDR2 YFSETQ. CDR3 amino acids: CASSLQGRELFF. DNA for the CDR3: TGCGCCAGCAGCCTACAAGGAAGGGAGCTGTTTTTT.

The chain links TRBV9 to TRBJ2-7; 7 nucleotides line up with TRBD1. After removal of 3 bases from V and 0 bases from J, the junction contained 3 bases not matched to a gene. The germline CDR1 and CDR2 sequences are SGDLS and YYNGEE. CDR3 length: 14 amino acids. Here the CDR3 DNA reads TGTGCCAGCAGCGAGAGACAGGGCTCCTACGAGCAGTACTTC. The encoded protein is CASSERQGSYEQYF.

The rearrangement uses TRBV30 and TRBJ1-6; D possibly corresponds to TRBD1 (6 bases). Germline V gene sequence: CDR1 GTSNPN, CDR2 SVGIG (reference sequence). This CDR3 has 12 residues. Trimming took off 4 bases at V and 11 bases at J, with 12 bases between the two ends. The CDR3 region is CAWTRDNTPLHF. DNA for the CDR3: TGTGCCTGGACCCGGGACAACACACCCCTCCACTTT.

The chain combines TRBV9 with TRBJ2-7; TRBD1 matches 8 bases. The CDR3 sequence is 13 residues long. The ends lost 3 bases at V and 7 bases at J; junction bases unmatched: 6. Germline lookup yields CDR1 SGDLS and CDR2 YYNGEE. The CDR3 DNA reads TGTGCCAGCAGCGCGGACAGGGCGGGGGAGCAGTACTTC. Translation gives CASSADRAGEQYF.

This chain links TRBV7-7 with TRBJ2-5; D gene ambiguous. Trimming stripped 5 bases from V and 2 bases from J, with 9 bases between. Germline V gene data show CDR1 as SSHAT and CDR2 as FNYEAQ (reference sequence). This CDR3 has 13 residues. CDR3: CASSLERQETQYF. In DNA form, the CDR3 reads TGTGCCAGCAGCCTCGAGCGACAAGAGACCCAGTACTTC.

DNA of the CDR3: TGTGCCAGCAGTGACACGGCAGGGAGCACAGATACGCAGTATTTT. This translates into CASSDTAGSTDTQYF. The rearrangement joins TRBV6-4 to TRBJ2-3, with D perhaps matching TRBD1 (5 bases). The CDR3 is 15 residues long. Germline lookup yields CDR1 MRHNA and CDR2 SNTAGT. Trimming shortened V by 2 bases and J by 0 bases, and 9 bases separated the two germline ends.